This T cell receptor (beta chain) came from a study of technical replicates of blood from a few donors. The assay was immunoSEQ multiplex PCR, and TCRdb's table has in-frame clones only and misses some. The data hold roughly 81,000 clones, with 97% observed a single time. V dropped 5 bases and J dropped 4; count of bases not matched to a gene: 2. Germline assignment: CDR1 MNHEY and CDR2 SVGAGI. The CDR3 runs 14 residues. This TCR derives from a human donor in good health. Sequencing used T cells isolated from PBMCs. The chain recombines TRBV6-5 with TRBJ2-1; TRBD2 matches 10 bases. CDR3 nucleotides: TGTGCCAGCAGTCGGACTAGCGGTTACAATGAGCAGTTCTTC. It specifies CASSRTSGYNEQFF.